The clone carrying this TCR beta chain came up a few times. The antigen is undetermined. The sample comes from a study of identical twins. General study points: Abundant cord blood beta clonotypes carried fewer insertions; memory repertoires showed none. Out-of-frame TCR alpha sharing in monozygotic twins exceeded recombination model predictions.

Trimming left V 6 bases short and J 2 bases short, with 19 bases between. This CDR3 comprises 16 residues. Looked up from germline, CDR1 is MNHEY and CDR2 is SVGEGT. TCRdb reprocessed the 5' RACE reads with MiXCR, giving one entry per CDR3 protein. The repertoire holds 700,000 or so distinct CDR3 sequences, with 8.5% to 9% as singletons. The same data also went into a second study, on yellow fever vaccine responses in identical twins. That publication notes: Vaccine-induced T cell responses in twins were reportedly observed to appear partly convergent, partly personalized.

This clonotype was obtained from a woman between 18 and 29 years old in good health. This sequence joins TRBV6-2 or TRBV6-3 and TRBJ2-5, with TRBD1 as a possible D gene (6 bases). The sequencing sample was made of PBMCs. As DNA, the CDR3 is TGTGCCAGCAGACATCCAGTAGAAAGGGGGCAAGAGACCCAGTACTTC. Protein: CASRHPVERGQETQYF.